The present T cell receptor beta chain was sequenced within a study of shared clonotypes between healthy human individuals. The study's findings and limits: Sampling used blood alone; tissue repertoires probably differ. The rarefaction results pointed to incomplete sorted-subset sequencing despite large depth.

J lost 2 bases, V lost 4 bases, and 11 bases had no gene match. This CDR3 is built from 16 residues. The germline gives CDR1 SGHDT, CDR2 YYEEEE. A remark on this clone: Its specificity is not known.

Clones were sequenced by immunoSEQ multiplex PCR, and TCRdb holds only the in-frame ones, with some missing. In the table there are more than 2 million clones, over 85% of which are singletons. The receptor was isolated from a man between 18 and 35 years old in good health. The genes are TRBV5-6 and TRBJ2-7; TRBD2 matches 8 bases. The sequenced material came from naive CD4+ T cells sorted from blood. Subset of the sample: CD45RA+ positively selected. CDR3 nucleotides: TGTGCCAGCAGCCGGGGATCCGGGAGGGCCGCCTACGAGCAGTACTTC. Residues: CASSRGSGRAAYEQYF.